These T cell receptor beta chains were read from a single sample in a study of regulatory T cells in long-lasting Graves disease. MiXCR was run by TCRdb on the multiplex PCR reads, yielding one entry per CDR3 protein. The sample records roughly 300,000 distinct CDR3 sequences, 22% being singletons. The sequencing used peripheral blood mononuclear cells (PBMCs), collected when the disease was refractory, from a patient treated with antithyroid drugs. These receptor sequences come from a female donor with Graves disease. The CDR3 runs from the conserved cysteine through the conserved F or W.

j_call v_call cdr3_aa
TRBJ2-5 TRBV19 CASSGQGDVETQYF
TRBJ2-5 TRBV24-1 CATSTNSDQTRQETQYF
TRBJ2-4 TRBV7-9 CASSDAPSADIQYF
TRBJ1-5 TRBV6-1 CASSRDPQPQHF
TRBJ1-1 TRBV20-1 CSARTQGGTAFF
TRBJ2-5 TRBV5-5 CASSLRTGGRETQYF
TRBJ2-7 TRBV11-2 CASSFWTSGGEQYF
TRBJ2-7 TRBV14 CASSPTGSLIYEQYF
TRBJ2-1 TRBV10-3 CAISGGRYNEQFF
TRBJ2-7 TRBV5-1 CASSTRTSDYEQYF
TRBJ2-5 TRBV29-1 CSVEGGQGPAETQYF